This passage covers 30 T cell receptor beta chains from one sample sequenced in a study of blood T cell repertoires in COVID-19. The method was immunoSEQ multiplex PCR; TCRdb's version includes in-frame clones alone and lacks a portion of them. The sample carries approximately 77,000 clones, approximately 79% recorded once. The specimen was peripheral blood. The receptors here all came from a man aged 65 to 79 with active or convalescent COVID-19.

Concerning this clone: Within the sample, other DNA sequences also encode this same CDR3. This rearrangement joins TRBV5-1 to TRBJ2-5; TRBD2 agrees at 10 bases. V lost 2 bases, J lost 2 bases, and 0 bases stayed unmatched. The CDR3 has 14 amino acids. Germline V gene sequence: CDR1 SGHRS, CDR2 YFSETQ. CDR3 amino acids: CASSLAGGQETQYF. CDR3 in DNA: TGCGCCAGCAGCTTAGCGGGGGGGCAAGAGACCCAGTACTTC.

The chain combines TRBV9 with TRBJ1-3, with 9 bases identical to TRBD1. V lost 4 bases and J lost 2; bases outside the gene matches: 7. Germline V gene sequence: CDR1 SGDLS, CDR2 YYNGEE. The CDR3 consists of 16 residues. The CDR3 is CASSLEGQGPGNTIYF. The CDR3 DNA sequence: TGTGCCAGCAGCCTAGAGGGACAGGGCCCTGGAAACACCATATATTTT.

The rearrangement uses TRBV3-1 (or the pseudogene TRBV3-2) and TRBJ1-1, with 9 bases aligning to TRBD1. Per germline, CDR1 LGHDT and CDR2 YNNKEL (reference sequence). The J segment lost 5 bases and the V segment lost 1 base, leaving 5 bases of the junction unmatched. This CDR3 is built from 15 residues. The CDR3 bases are TGTGCCAGCAGCCAAGGAGGACAGGGGAGGACTGAAGCTTTCTTT. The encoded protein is CASSQGGQGRTEAFF.

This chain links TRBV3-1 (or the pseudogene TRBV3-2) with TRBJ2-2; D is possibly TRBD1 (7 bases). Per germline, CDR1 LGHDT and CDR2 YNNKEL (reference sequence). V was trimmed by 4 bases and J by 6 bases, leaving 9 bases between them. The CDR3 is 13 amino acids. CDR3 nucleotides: TGTGCCAGCAGCCCCAGGGGGGCCGGGGAGCTGTTTTTT. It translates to CASSPRGAGELFF.

CDR3 residues: CASSRPRGDTQYF. CDR3 bases: TGTGCCAGCAGCCGACCCAGGGGCGATACGCAGTATTTT. This chain links TRBV6-5 with TRBJ2-3; maybe TRBD1 (6 bases). This CDR3 has 13 residues. The V gene lost 6 bases and the J gene lost 6 bases, with 13 bases spanning the gap. Germline loops: CDR1 MNHEY, CDR2 SVGAGI.

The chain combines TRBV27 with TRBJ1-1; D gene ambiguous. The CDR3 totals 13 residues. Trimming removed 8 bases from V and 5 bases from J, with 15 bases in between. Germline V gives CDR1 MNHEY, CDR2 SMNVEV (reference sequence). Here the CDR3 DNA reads TGTGCCAGCGGGAGGACCCGGGAGACTGAAGCTTTCTTT. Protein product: CASGRTRETEAFF.

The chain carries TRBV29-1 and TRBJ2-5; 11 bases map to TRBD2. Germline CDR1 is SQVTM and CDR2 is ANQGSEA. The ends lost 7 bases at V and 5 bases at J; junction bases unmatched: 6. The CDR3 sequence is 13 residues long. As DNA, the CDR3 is TGCAGCGCGTTTAGCGGGGGGGCGGAGACCCAGTACTTC. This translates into CSAFSGGAETQYF.

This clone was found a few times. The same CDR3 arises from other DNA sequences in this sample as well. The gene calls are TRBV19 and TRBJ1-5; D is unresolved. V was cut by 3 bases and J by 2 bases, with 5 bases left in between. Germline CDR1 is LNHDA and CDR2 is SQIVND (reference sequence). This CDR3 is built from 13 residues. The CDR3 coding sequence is TGTGCCAGTAGTATCGCAGGCAATCAGCCCCAGCATTTT. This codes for CASSIAGNQPQHF.

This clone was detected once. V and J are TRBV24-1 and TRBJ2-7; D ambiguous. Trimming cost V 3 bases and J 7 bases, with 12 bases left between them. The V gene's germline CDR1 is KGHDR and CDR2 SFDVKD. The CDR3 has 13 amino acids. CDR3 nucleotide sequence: TGTGCCACCAGTGATGCCCTAAGTCCGGAGCAGTACTTC. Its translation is CATSDALSPEQYF.

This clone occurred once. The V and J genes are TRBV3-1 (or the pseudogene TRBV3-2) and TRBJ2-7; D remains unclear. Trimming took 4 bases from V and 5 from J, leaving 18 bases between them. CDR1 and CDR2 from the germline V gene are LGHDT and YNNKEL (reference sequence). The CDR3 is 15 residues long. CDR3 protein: CASSPHSPRYHEQYF. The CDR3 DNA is TGTGCCAGCAGCCCCCACTCACCCCGTTACCACGAGCAGTACTTC.

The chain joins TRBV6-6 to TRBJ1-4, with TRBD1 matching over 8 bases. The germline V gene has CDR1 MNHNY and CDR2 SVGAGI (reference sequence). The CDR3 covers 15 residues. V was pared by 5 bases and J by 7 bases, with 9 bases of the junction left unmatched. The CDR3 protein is CASSGPGGRSEKLFF. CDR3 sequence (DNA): TGTGCCAGCAGTGGTCCAGGGGGCCGCAGTGAAAAACTGTTTTTT.

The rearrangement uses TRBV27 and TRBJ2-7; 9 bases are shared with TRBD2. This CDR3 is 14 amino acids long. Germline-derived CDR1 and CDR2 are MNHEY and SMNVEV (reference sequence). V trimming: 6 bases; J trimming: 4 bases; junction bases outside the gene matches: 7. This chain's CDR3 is CASRSAGGEYEQYF. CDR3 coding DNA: TGTGCCAGCAGGTCAGCGGGGGGCGAGTACGAGCAGTACTTC.

The CDR3 loop is CASSRGLFGYEQYF. The CDR3 DNA follows: TGTGCCAGTAGTAGGGGCTTGTTTGGCTACGAGCAGTACTTC. The chain has TRBV19 and TRBJ2-7; a possible D gene is TRBD1 (5 bases). V gave up 4 bases and J gave up 3 bases, with 13 bases separating them. This CDR3 has 14 residues. Looked up from germline, CDR1 is LNHDA and CDR2 is SQIVND (reference sequence).

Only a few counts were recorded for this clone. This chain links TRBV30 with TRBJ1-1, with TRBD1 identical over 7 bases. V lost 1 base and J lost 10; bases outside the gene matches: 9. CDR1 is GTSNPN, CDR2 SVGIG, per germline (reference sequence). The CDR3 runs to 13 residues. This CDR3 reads CAWSELRDSRAFF. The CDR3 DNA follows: TGTGCCTGGAGTGAGTTGAGGGACAGTCGAGCTTTCTTT. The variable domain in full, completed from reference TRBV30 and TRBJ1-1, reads SQTIHQWPATLVQPVGSPLSLECTVEGTSNPNLYWYRQAAGRGLQLLFYSVGIGQISSEVPQNLSASRPQDRQFILSSKKLLLSDSGFYLCAWSELRDSRAFFGQGTRLTVV.

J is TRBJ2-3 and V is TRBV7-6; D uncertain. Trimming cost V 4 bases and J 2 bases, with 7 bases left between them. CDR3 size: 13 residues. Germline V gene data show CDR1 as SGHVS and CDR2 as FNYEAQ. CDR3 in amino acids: CASSSGSTDTQYF. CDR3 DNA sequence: TGTGCCAGCAGCTCTGGCTCCACAGATACGCAGTATTTT.

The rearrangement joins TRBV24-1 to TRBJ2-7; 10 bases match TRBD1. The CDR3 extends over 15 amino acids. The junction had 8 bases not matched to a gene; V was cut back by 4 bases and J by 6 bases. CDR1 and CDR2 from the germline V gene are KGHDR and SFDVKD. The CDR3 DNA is TGTGCCACCAGTGACCCCGGGACAGGGGAATTCGAGCAGTACTTC. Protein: CATSDPGTGEFEQYF.

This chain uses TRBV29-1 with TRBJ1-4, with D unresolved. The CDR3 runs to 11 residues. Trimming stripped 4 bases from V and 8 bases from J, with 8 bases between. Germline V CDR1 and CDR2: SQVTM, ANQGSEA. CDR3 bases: TGCAGCGTTGCGGAGGTCGAAAAACTGTTTTTT. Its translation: CSVAEVEKLFF.

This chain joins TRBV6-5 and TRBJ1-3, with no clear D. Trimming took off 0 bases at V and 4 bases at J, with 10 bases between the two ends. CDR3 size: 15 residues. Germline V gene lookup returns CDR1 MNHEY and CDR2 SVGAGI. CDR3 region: CASSYSAAGGNTIYF. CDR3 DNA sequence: TGTGCCAGCAGTTACTCGGCAGCAGGAGGAAACACCATATATTTT.

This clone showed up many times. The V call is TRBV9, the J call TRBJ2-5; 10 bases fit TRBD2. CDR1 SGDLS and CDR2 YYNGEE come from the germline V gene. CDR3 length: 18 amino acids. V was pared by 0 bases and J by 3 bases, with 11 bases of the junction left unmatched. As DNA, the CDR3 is TGTGCCAGCAGCGTAGCTTTTGGAGGAACTAGCGGGAAAGAGACCCAGTACTTC. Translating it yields CASSVAFGGTSGKETQYF. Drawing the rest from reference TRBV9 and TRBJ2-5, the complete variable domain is DSGVTQTPKHLITATGQRVTLRCSPRSGDLSVYWYQQSLDQGLQFLIQYYNGEERAKGNILERFSAQQFPDLHSELNLSSLELGDSALYFCASSVAFGGTSGKETQYFGPGTRLLVL.

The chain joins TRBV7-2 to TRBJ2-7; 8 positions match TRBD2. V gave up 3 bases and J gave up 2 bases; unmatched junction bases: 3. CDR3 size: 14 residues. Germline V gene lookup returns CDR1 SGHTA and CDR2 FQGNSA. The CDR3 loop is CASSFIAGPYEQYF. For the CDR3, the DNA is TGTGCCAGCAGCTTCATAGCGGGACCCTACGAGCAGTACTTC.

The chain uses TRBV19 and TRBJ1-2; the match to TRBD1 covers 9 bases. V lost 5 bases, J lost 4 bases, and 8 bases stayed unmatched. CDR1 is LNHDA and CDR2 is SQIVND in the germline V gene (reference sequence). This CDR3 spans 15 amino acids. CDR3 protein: CASSSKQGATYGYTF. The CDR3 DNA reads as TGTGCCAGTAGTTCAAAACAGGGGGCTACCTATGGCTACACCTTC.

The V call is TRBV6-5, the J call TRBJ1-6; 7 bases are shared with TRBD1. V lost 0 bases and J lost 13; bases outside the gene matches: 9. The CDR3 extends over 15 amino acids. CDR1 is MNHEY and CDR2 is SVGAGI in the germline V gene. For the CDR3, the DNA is TGTGCCAGCAGTTACTCGAACCAGGGGGAAACGCCCCTCCACTTT. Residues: CASSYSNQGETPLHF.

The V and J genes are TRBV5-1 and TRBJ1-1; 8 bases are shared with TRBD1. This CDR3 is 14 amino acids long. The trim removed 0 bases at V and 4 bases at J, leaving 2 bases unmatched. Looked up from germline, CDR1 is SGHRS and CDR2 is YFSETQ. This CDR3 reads CASSLVDRGTEAFF. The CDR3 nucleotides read TGCGCCAGCAGCTTGGTAGACAGGGGCACTGAAGCTTTCTTT.

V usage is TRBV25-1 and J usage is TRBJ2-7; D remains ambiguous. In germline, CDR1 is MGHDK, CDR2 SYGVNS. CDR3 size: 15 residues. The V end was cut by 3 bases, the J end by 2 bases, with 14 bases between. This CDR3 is CASSDNTYSPYEQYF. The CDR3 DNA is TGTGCCAGCAGTGATAATACGTACTCGCCCTACGAGCAGTACTTC.

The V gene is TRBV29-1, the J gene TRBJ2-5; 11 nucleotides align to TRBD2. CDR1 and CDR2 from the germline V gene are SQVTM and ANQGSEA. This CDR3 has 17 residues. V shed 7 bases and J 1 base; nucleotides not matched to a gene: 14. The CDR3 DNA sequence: TGCAGCGCCACCCCCCTACTAGCGGGGGACCCCCAAGAGACCCAGTACTTC. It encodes CSATPLLAGDPQETQYF. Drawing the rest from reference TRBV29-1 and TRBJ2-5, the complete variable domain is SAVISQKPSRDICQRGTSLTIQCQVDSQVTMMFWYRQQPGQSLTLIATANQGSEATYESGFVIDKFPISRPNLTFSTLTVSNMSPEDSSIYLCSATPLLAGDPQETQYFGPGTRLLVL.

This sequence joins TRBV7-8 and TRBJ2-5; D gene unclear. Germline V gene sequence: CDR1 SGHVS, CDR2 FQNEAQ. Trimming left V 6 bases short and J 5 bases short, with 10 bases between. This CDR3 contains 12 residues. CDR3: CASSSHRETQYF. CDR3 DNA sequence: TGTGCCAGCAGTTCTCACCGGGAGACCCAGTACTTC.

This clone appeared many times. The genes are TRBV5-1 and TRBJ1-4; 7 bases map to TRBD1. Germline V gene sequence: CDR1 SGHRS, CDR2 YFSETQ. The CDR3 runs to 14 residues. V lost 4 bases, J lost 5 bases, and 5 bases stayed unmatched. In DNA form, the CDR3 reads TGCGCCAGCAGCAGGGACAGAGAAAATGAAAAACTGTTTTTT. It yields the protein CASSRDRENEKLFF.

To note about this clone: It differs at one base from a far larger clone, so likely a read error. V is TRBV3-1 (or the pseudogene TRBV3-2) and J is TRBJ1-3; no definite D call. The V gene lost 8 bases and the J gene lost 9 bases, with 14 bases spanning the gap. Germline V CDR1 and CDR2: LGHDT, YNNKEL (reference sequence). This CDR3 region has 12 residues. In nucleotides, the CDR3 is TGTGCCAGCTGCTCCCGTAGTTCCACCATATATTTT. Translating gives CASCSRSSTIYF.

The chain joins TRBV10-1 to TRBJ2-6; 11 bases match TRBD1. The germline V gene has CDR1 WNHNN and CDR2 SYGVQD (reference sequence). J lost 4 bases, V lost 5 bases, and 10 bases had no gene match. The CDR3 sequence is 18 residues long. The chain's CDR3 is CASSNGDRGLGGANVLTF. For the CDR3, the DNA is TGCGCCAGCAGTAATGGGGACAGGGGGTTGGGAGGGGCCAACGTCCTGACTTTC.

For the CDR3, the DNA is TGTGCCAGCACCCAGGGTCAGGGAATAATACATGGCTACACCTTC. Translating gives CASTQGQGIIHGYTF. The chain is built from TRBV3-1 (or the pseudogene TRBV3-2) and TRBJ1-2; TRBD1 might be the D (5 bases). V lost 7 bases and J lost 6, with 21 bases in between. This CDR3 is built from 15 residues. Germline V gene sequence: CDR1 LGHDT, CDR2 YNNKEL (reference sequence).